The clone carrying this T cell receptor beta chain was picked up many times. Germline CDR1 is SGHAT and CDR2 is FQNNGV. CDR3 size: 14 residues. Trimming removed 4 bases at V and 3 bases at J, with 12 bases between. The sample is drawn from a study of HIV-infected patients and healthy controls. Alpha and beta constant-region primers primed reverse transcription of 400 to 500 ng RNA. Using multiplexing indices, alpha and beta chain libraries were generated apart by chain-specific third strand synthesis. The cDNA received a 5' RACE adapter containing a random hexamer plus an SP2 sequencing primer site. The library got P5 and P7 elements plus a second index, then an approximately 22-cycle PCR. One entry per CDR3 protein, called by TCRdb with MiXCR from the 5' RACE reads. The sample carries 11,000 or so distinct CDR3 sequences, under 6.5% recorded once. No cell fractionation was done, so the repertoire covers all unsorted peripheral blood T cells.

The rearrangement links TRBV11-2 to TRBJ1-1, with no clear D. This receptor was taken from an adult in good health. The sequenced sample was blood. CDR3 sequence reads: CASSSDGRYTEAFF. CDR3 sequence (DNA): TGTGCCAGCAGCTCGGACGGAAGGTACACTGAAGCTTTCTTT.